The 6 T cell receptor beta chains listed next were all sequenced from one sample in a study of cytomegalovirus exposure and HLA in healthy donors. A multiplex PCR was run with 60 Vbeta primers and 13 Jbeta primers. Using immunoSEQ multiplex PCR, the repertoire was profiled, and TCRdb retains in-frame clones only, with some absent. The sample yields about 120,000 clones, over 60% seen once. The sample was PBMCs. These TCRs come from a man aged 30 to 45 in good health and CMV-seropositive.

V usage is TRBV15 and J usage is TRBJ1-1; D is perhaps TRBD1 (5 bases). The CDR3 length is 14 residues. V lost 8 bases, J lost 0 bases, and 13 bases lay in between. CDR1 is LNHNV and CDR2 is YYDKDF in the germline V gene (reference sequence). In DNA form, the CDR3 reads TGTGCCACCGGGGGGGATCGGCTGAACACTGAAGCTTTCTTT. This sequence encodes CATGGDRLNTEAFF. The full variable domain, rest sourced from reference TRBV15 and TRBJ1-1, is DAMVIQNPRYQVTQFGKPVTLSCSQTLNHNVMYWYQQKSSQAPKLLFHYYDKDFNNEADTPDNFQSRRPNTSFCFLDIRSPGLGDTAMYLCATGGDRLNTEAFFGQGTRLTVV.

The chain uses TRBV2 and TRBJ2-7; a weak D match, TRBD1 (9 bases). V lost 6 bases and J 3 bases, leaving 24 bases between the germline ends. CDR1 and CDR2 (germline): SNHLY, FYNNEI. The CDR3 runs to 17 residues. This CDR3 reads CASSGLTGGDRVYEQYF. For the CDR3, the DNA is TGTGCCAGCAGCGGACTGACCGGGGGGGACAGGGTCTACGAGCAGTACTTC. The full variable domain, completed using reference TRBV2 and TRBJ2-7, is EPEVTQTPSHQVTQMGQEVILRCVPISNHLYFYWYRQILGQKVEFLVSFYNNEISEKSEIFDDQFSVERPDGSNFTLKIRSTKLEDSAMYFCASSGLTGGDRVYEQYFGPGTRLTVT.

J is TRBJ2-7 and V is TRBV7-2; 11 bases map to TRBD1. Per germline, CDR1 SGHTA and CDR2 FQGNSA. The CDR3 extends over 16 amino acids. With 0 bases clipped from V and 5 bases from J, the junction kept 6 bases outside the gene matches. The CDR3 is CASSLAGQGGFDEQYF. CDR3 nucleotide sequence: TGTGCCAGCAGCTTAGCGGGACAGGGGGGGTTTGACGAGCAGTACTTC.

Notes on this clone: At one boundary the junction diverges from the germline segment, which might be a read error. V usage is TRBV11-2 and J usage is TRBJ1-6, with no clear D. CDR3 length equals 13 residues. The germline CDR1 and CDR2 sequences are SGHAT and FQNNGV. CDR3 in DNA: TGTGCCAGCACCTTAGCTCCCCCGACACGCCCGGCGTTT. Translating gives CASTLAPPTRPAF.

The V gene is TRBV11-2, the J gene TRBJ1-5; tentatively, D is TRBD1 (6 bases). Between the trimmed V and J ends, which lost 3 bases and 5 bases, there was a span of 11 bases. The CDR3 runs 14 residues. Germline V gives CDR1 SGHAT, CDR2 FQNNGV. CDR3 in DNA: TGTGCCAGCAGCTTGCAGGGGAGACATCAGCCCCAGCATTTT. As protein: CASSLQGRHQPQHF.

The table lists this clone with a count of one. The CDR3 sequence is CASSLPSALGQAGHEQYF. Written as DNA, the CDR3 is TGTGCCAGCAGCCTCCCAAGCGCCTTGGGACAGGCGGGCCACGAGCAGTACTTC. The chain is built from TRBV5-4 and TRBJ2-7; 8 bases match TRBD1. There are 18 residues in the CDR3. With V trimmed by 4 bases and J by 5 bases, 20 bases remained unmatched. CDR1 SGHNT and CDR2 YYREEE come from the germline V gene (reference sequence).